These 25 T cell receptor beta chains share one sample of origin, sequenced in a study of T cells in Graves' hyperthyroidism and ophthalmopathy. TCR beta CDR3 regions were amplified from RNA transcripts. Researchers ran a first-round RT-PCR on the TCR CDR3 using the HTBI primer set. TCRdb recomputed calls from the multiplex PCR reads with MiXCR, one row per CDR3 protein. The data contain 360,000 or so distinct CDR3 sequences, around 15% of them singletons. Sequencing used blood. These receptors were collected from a woman aged 55-69 years with Graves' ophthalmopathy.

This chain connects TRBV6-5 to TRBJ2-3; 13 bases are shared with TRBD2. CDR3 length: 16 residues. Trimming cost V 2 bases and J 5 bases; bases outside gene matches: 4. Germline CDR1 and CDR2: MNHEY and SVGAGI. The CDR3 sequence: CASSYARLAGGDTQYF. DNA for the CDR3: TGTGCCAGCAGTTACGCAAGACTAGCGGGAGGAGATACGCAGTATTTT.

This sequence joins TRBV5-1 and TRBJ2-5; tentatively, D is TRBD1 (5 bases). Trimming removed 1 base from V and 4 bases from J, with 11 bases in between. Germline V gives CDR1 SGHRS, CDR2 YFSETQ. This CDR3 spans 14 amino acids. CDR3 coding DNA: TGCGCCAGCAGCTTGTATGGGCAGGGAGAGACCCAGTACTTC. Translated: CASSLYGQGETQYF.

Ten or more counts support this clonotype. The chain employs TRBV9 and TRBJ1-2; a possible D gene is TRBD1 (5 bases). Trimming left V 2 bases short and J 8 bases short, with 16 bases between. The CDR3 loop spans 14 amino acids. Per the germline V gene, CDR1 is SGDLS and CDR2 is YYNGEE. The CDR3 reads CASSVGTDEGGYTF. CDR3 DNA sequence: TGTGCCAGCAGCGTCGGTACGGACGAGGGGGGCTACACCTTC.

The chain joins TRBV5-5 to TRBJ1-4; weak D call: TRBD1 (5 bases). Between the trimmed V and J ends, which lost 1 base and 4 bases, there was a span of 11 bases. Germline CDR1 is SGHKS and CDR2 is YYEKEE (reference sequence). This CDR3 is built from 15 residues. The CDR3 loop is CASSLFTGFNEKLFF. CDR3 nucleotides: TGTGCCAGCAGCTTGTTTACAGGTTTTAATGAAAAACTGTTTTTT.

The chain carries TRBV7-9 and TRBJ1-4; 7 bases are a match to TRBD1. The V segment lost 5 bases and the J segment 8 bases; nucleotides outside the gene matches: 14. CDR3 size: 16 residues. CDR1 is SEHNR, CDR2 FQNEAQ, per germline (reference sequence). This chain's CDR3 is CASSVPGQSNYEKLFF. The CDR3 bases are TGTGCCAGCAGCGTTCCGGGACAGTCCAACTACGAAAAACTGTTTTTT.

Comment on this clonotype: An end of the junction does not agree with germline; a read error may underlie this. The rearrangement uses TRBV12-3 or TRBV12-4 and TRBJ1-6, with D perhaps TRBD1 (6 bases). CDR3 length: 14 amino acids. The CDR3 DNA reads as TGTGCCAGCAGTTTCGGTAGGGGGGGATCACTCCTCCACTTT. Amino acids: CASSFGRGGSLLHF.

Remarks on this clonotype: At one of its ends the junction is not consistent with the germline gene, which may arise from a read error. The J gene is TRBJ1-3, the V gene TRBV5-8; no definite D call. This CDR3 comprises 14 residues. Germline assignment: CDR1 SGHTS and CDR2 YDEGEE. The CDR3 loop is CASSPMGTGNTIYF. The DNA for the CDR3 is TGCGCCAGCAGCCCCATGGGCACCGGAAACACCATATATTTT. Full variable domain (remainder filled in from reference TRBV5-8 and TRBJ1-3): EAGVTQSPTHLIKTRGQQATLRCSPISGHTSVYWYQQALGLGLQFLLWYDEGEERNRGNFPPRFSGRQFPNYSSELNVNALELEDSALYLCASSPMGTGNTIYFGEGSWLTVV.

The chain is built from TRBV9 and TRBJ1-6; D might be TRBD1 (6 bases). CDR3 length equals 18 residues. Germline loops: CDR1 SGDLS, CDR2 YYNGEE. V was shortened by 0 bases and J by 0 bases, with 13 bases between the two germline ends. CDR3 in amino acids: CASSVAGDTSSYNSPLHF. CDR3 DNA sequence: TGTGCCAGCAGCGTAGCGGGGGACACCAGCTCCTATAATTCACCCCTCCACTTT.

This clonotype appeared a few times. This chain uses TRBV7-6 with TRBJ2-1, with unresolved D. The V end was cut by 3 bases, the J end by 9 bases, with 15 bases between. CDR1 is SGHVS and CDR2 is FNYEAQ in the germline V gene. The CDR3 length is 14 residues. For the CDR3, the DNA is TGTGCCAGCAGCTTGCAATGGGGTTTGGGTGAGCAGTTCTTC. Amino acids: CASSLQWGLGEQFF.

This clonotype was seen only a few times. This chain links TRBV5-1 with TRBJ2-7; 12 nucleotides align to TRBD2. The J segment lost 4 bases and the V segment lost 4 bases, leaving 12 bases of the junction unmatched. The germline V gene encodes CDR1 SGHRS and CDR2 YFSETQ. CDR3 size: 17 residues. The CDR3: CASSTGTSGPIPYEQYF. The DNA of the CDR3 is TGCGCCAGCAGCACCGGGACTAGCGGGCCTATTCCTTACGAGCAGTACTTC.

The rearrangement links TRBV7-6 to TRBJ2-2; 11 bases line up with TRBD2. V was pared by 4 bases and J by 5 bases, with 6 bases of the junction left unmatched. The germline V gene encodes CDR1 SGHVS and CDR2 FNYEAQ. This CDR3 contains 16 residues. The CDR3, as DNA: TGTGCCAGCAGCTCTAGCGGGAGGAGGGGAACCGGGGAGCTGTTTTTT. Translating gives CASSSSGRRGTGELFF.

Comment on this clonotype: With a much larger clone just one base away, this may be a read error. DNA of the CDR3: TGTGCCAGCAGCTTAGGACCGGAGACCTACGAGCAGTACTTC. Translated: CASSLGPETYEQYF. V is TRBV7-9 and J is TRBJ2-7; D is unclear. The CDR3 extends over 14 amino acids. Germline lookup yields CDR1 SEHNR and CDR2 FQNEAQ (reference sequence). With 1 base removed from V and 2 bases from J, the gap between germline ends came to 9 bases.

The genes are TRBV29-1 and TRBJ1-3; D unresolved. V was trimmed by 1 base and J by 0 bases, leaving 4 bases between them. Germline V CDR1 and CDR2: SQVTM, ANQGSEA. The CDR3 loop spans 13 amino acids. The CDR3: CSVEGSSGNTIYF. The CDR3 DNA is TGCAGCGTTGAAGGCTCCTCTGGAAACACCATATATTTT.

This clonotype came up many times. The chain recombines TRBV11-1 with TRBJ2-7, with D uncertain. This CDR3 contains 13 residues. The V and J ends lost 2 bases and 1 base respectively, with 6 bases between them. Germline loops: CDR1 SGHAT, CDR2 FQDESV (reference sequence). CDR3 loop: CASSLQLSYEQYF. The CDR3 DNA follows: TGTGCCAGCAGCTTACAACTTTCCTACGAGCAGTACTTC.

The V gene is TRBV6-1, the J gene TRBJ2-1, with 13 bases identical to TRBD2. The CDR3 totals 18 residues. Trimming took 6 bases from V and 1 from J; bases not matched to a gene: 9. CDR1 is MNHNS, CDR2 SASEGT, per germline. CDR3 sequence (DNA): TGTGCCAGCAGCACTAGCGGGAGGGTAGGGGTGTCCTACAATGAGCAGTTCTTC. Its protein is CASSTSGRVGVSYNEQFF.

In this sample, this clonotype turned up a few times. V is TRBV12-3 or TRBV12-4 and J is TRBJ1-6; the D is unclear. Trimming took 0 bases from V and 7 from J, leaving 7 bases between them. The CDR3 totals 14 residues. DNA of the CDR3: TGTGCCAGCAGTTTAGCGGGATGGAATTCACCCCTCCACTTT. Translating gives CASSLAGWNSPLHF.

This clonotype was detected a few times. The genes are TRBV18 and TRBJ2-1; no firm D call. There are 17 residues in the CDR3. The germline gives CDR1 KGHSH, CDR2 LQKENI. V lost 0 bases to trimming and J lost 8 bases, with 20 bases between them. CDR3 in DNA: TGTGCCAGCTCACCACCGGTATCATACCTACGCGACGATGAGCAGTTCTTC. As protein: CASSPPVSYLRDDEQFF.

This clonotype was seen only a few times. V is TRBV7-9 and J is TRBJ1-6; unclear D gene. V lost 2 bases and J lost 5, with 4 bases in between. Germline V CDR1 and CDR2: SEHNR, FQNEAQ (reference sequence). The CDR3 loop spans 13 amino acids. The CDR3 here is CASSLTDNSPLHF. The DNA of the CDR3 is TGTGCCAGCAGCTTAACGGATAATTCACCCCTCCACTTT.

In its sample, this clonotype was seen many times. The chain links TRBV12-3 or TRBV12-4 to TRBJ1-2, with D possibly being TRBD1 (5 bases). Trimming removed 6 bases at V and 4 bases at J, with 15 bases between. The CDR3 contains 14 residues. The CDR3 region has the DNA TGTGCCAGCAGCGAAGGGTCGGGGACCTATGGCTACACCTTC. Its translation is CASSEGSGTYGYTF.

This clonotype was counted at least ten times. The chain combines TRBV3-1 with TRBJ2-7, with 7 nucleotides matching TRBD1. V lost 4 bases and J lost 6; bases outside the gene matches: 12. Germline V gene sequence: CDR1 LGHDT, CDR2 YNNKEL (reference sequence). The CDR3 runs to 15 residues. CDR3 amino acids: CASSRTTGLQSEQYF. The CDR3 DNA sequence: TGTGCCAGCAGCCGAACGACAGGGCTCCAGAGCGAGCAGTACTTC.

At least ten counts were recorded for this clonotype. The genes are TRBV28 and TRBJ2-1; 9 bases map to TRBD2. The germline CDR1 and CDR2 sequences are MDHEN and SYDVKM. CDR3 length: 16 residues. J lost 4 bases, V lost 1 base, and 5 bases had no gene match. The CDR3, as DNA: TGTGCCAGCAGTTTATTAGGCGGGAGGGCTTACAATGAGCAGTTCTTC. Amino acid sequence: CASSLLGGRAYNEQFF.

The sample holds a few counts of this clonotype. A single base separates this from a much larger clone, so it may be a read error. The chain is built from TRBV5-6 and TRBJ2-3; 7 nucleotides agree with TRBD1. Germline values: CDR1 SGHDT, CDR2 YYEEEE. This CDR3 has 17 amino acids. CDR3 residues: CAGSSRQGGVGTDTQYF. For the CDR3, the DNA is TGTGCCGGCAGCTCCCGACAGGGCGGTGTCGGCACAGATACGCAGTATTTT. The full variable domain, rest sourced from reference TRBV5-6 and TRBJ2-3, is DAGVTQSPTHLIKTRGQQVTLRCSPKSGHDTVSWYQQALGQGPQFIFQYYEEEERQRGNFPDRFSGHQFPNYSSELNVNALLLGDSALYLCAGSSRQGGVGTDTQYFGPGTRLTVL.

This clonotype was seen a handful of times. The V gene is TRBV10-3, the J gene TRBJ2-3; TRBD2 matches 12 bases. Per germline, CDR1 ENHRY and CDR2 SYGVKD. V shed 10 bases and J 6 bases; nucleotides not matched to a gene: 5. The length of the CDR3 is 13 residues. CDR3: CASGLAGTDTQYF. In DNA, the CDR3 is TGTGCCAGCGGACTAGCGGGAACCGATACGCAGTATTTT.

This clonotype showed up just a few times. The V and J genes are TRBV4-2 and TRBJ2-4, with D possibly being TRBD1 (5 bases). The CDR3 covers 12 residues. V was pared by 0 bases and J by 15 bases, with 12 bases between. Germline V CDR1 and CDR2: LGHNA, YNFKEQ. Here the CDR3 DNA reads TGTGCCAGCAGCCAAGATGGGCAGGGAACGTACTTC. Translating it yields CASSQDGQGTYF.

DNA for the CDR3: TGCGCCAGCAGCTCTGTTACCGGGACAGGGCTCTCTGGGGCCAACGTCCTGACTTTC. Encoded protein: CASSSVTGTGLSGANVLTF. The chain is built from TRBV5-1 and TRBJ2-6; TRBD1 matches 9 bases. Germline trimming cut 3 bases from V and 0 bases from J; bases unmatched to any gene: 10. The V gene's germline CDR1 is SGHRS and CDR2 YFSETQ. The CDR3 contains 19 residues. The entire variable domain, with the rest obtained from reference TRBV5-1 and TRBJ2-6, is as follows: KAGVTQTPRYLIKTRGQQVTLSCSPISGHRSVSWYQQTPGQGLQFLFEYFSETQRNKGNFPGRFSGRQFSNSRSEMNVSTLELGDSALYLCASSSVTGTGLSGANVLTFGAGSRLTVL.